The 8 T cell receptor beta chains below come from one sample, sequenced in a study of T cells expressing NK-cell markers. TCRdb re-called the 5' RACE reads and catalogs CDR3 proteins one per entry, DNA excluded. The sample table sets out over 200,000 distinct CDR3 sequences. Input material: blood T cells: a sorted CD56 or NKG2C T cell subset, CD4+ or CD8+ T cells, or bulk PBMC T cells (not recorded which). These receptors were taken from a man aged 18 to 29 in good health.

The chain has TRBV6-1 and TRBJ2-1; TCRdb indicates TRBD1, and absent DNA this call remains unverified. The germline gives CDR1 MNHNS, CDR2 SASEGT. The CDR3 has 14 residues. The CDR3 spells CASSDPTGMGEQFF.

J is TRBJ1-4 and V is TRBV28. This CDR3 comprises 13 residues. Germline values: CDR1 MDHEN, CDR2 SYDVKM. CDR3: CASSFGPPLKLFF.

The J gene is TRBJ2-1, the V gene TRBV9; TCRdb's assignment of TRBD2 cannot be checked, as there is no DNA. The CDR3 is 15 residues long. Germline V gives CDR1 SGDLS, CDR2 YYNGEE. The CDR3: CASSGVAGTYNEQFF.

J is TRBJ2-1 and V is TRBV24-1; without DNA, the TCRdb call of TRBD2 cannot be checked. The CDR3 totals 16 residues. In germline, CDR1 is KGHDR, CDR2 SFDVKD. The CDR3 region is CATSDQREGLLNEQFF.

The chain employs TRBV29-1 and TRBJ2-1; the D gene TCRdb calls, TRBD2, cannot be checked with no DNA. Per germline, CDR1 SQVTM and CDR2 ANQGSEA. This CDR3 has 12 residues. CDR3 amino acids: CSVELASLGQFF.

The chain has TRBV29-1 and TRBJ2-3; TCRdb gives TRBD2 as the D gene, but with no DNA this cannot be confirmed. CDR3 length: 17 amino acids. CDR1 is SQVTM, CDR2 ANQGSEA, per germline. The CDR3 sequence is CSVLGPARGRGPDTQYF.

V is TRBV20-1 and J is TRBJ2-3; the TRBD2 assignment by TCRdb is unverifiable without DNA. CDR3 size: 14 residues. CDR1 is DFQATT and CDR2 is SNEGSKA in the germline V gene (reference sequence). This CDR3 is CSPPPKESTDTQYF.

This chain's CDR3 is CASSSRQPTNTQYF. V gene TRBV12-3 or TRBV12-4 combines with J gene TRBJ2-3. This CDR3 is built from 14 residues.